These T cell receptor beta chains were read from a single sample in a study of CD8 T cells in Susac syndrome. TCRdb re-analysed the immunoSEQ multiplex PCR reads in MiXCR, keeping a single row per CDR3 protein. The sample records around 95,000 distinct CDR3 sequences, 95% being singletons. The sample taken for sequencing was CD8+ T cells from PBMCs. The receptors here all came from a human donor with Susac syndrome. CDR3s include the opening cysteine and the closing phenylalanine or tryptophan. Each record gives: V gene, clone size, J gene, D gene, CDR3 DNA, CDR3 protein. A D gene is named only where the DNA matches it firmly. Clone size is stated in some rows and not others, as once, few, many or a class when expanded.

TRBV11-2	.	TRBJ2-7	.	TGTGCCAGCAGCGTGCAAATATCCGCGCGTGCCCTCGAGCAGTACTTC	CASSVQISARALEQYF
TRBV19	.	TRBJ2-1	.	TGTGCCAGTAGTTACGGGACCTCCTACAATGAGCAGTTCTTC	CASSYGTSYNEQFF
TRBV27	.	TRBJ2-1	.	TGTGCCAGCAGCCTAGCCCCAAACAATGAGCAGTTCTTC	CASSLAPNNEQFF
TRBV27	.	TRBJ1-5	.	TGTGCCAGCAGTTTAGGGGCAGGGGTGAATCAGCCCCAGCATTTT	CASSLGAGVNQPQHF
TRBV12-3/TRBV12-4	once	TRBJ1-2	.	TGTGCCAGCAGCCCCGATTGGGGCTACACCTTC	CASSPDWGYTF
TRBV7-9	.	TRBJ2-1	TRBD2	TGTGCCGACTCTAGCGGAGTCAATGAGCAGTTCTTC	CADSSGVNEQFF
TRBV3-1	.	TRBJ2-3	TRBD1	TGTGCCAGCAGCCGCCTCGTAGGGGGCGTAAGAGTTGAGACAGATACGCAGTATTTT	CASSRLVGGVRVETDTQYF
TRBV20-1	.	TRBJ2-7	TRBD2	TGCAGTGCTAGAGGGGACTACGGTTACGAGCAGTACTTC	CSARGDYGYEQYF
TRBV5-4	.	TRBJ2-1	.	TGTGCCAGCAGCTTGAGTAGTAATGAGCAGTTCTTC	CASSLSSNEQFF
TRBV27	.	TRBJ2-3	.	TGTGCCAGCAGTAACCTAGGGGCCACAGATACGCAGTATTTT	CASSNLGATDTQYF
TRBV9	once	TRBJ1-2	.	TGTGCCAGCACACGTCGACATGGCTACACCTTC	CASTRRHGYTF
TRBV3-1	.	TRBJ2-3	.	TGTGCCAGCAGCCAAGATGCCGAAGATACGCAGTATTTT	CASSQDAEDTQYF
TRBV9	.	TRBJ2-2	.	TGTGCCAGCAGCCCACGGAGGGACAGCCTAAACACCGGGGAGCTGTTTTTT	CASSPRRDSLNTGELFF
TRBV5-6	.	TRBJ2-3	.	TGTGCCAGCAGCCCGCAGGGACGAGATACGCAGTATTTT	CASSPQGRDTQYF
TRBV3-1	.	TRBJ2-7	.	TGTGCCAGCAGCCACGGGGTGGGCGAGCAGTACTTC	CASSHGVGEQYF
TRBV20-1	once	TRBJ2-5	.	TGCAGTGCTAGCCTCCCGGCGGTGGAAACCCAGTACTTC	CSASLPAVETQYF
TRBV10-2	.	TRBJ2-7	TRBD1	TGCGCCACCATTACAGGGGCCTACTACGAGCAGTACTTC	CATITGAYYEQYF
TRBV7-9	.	TRBJ2-7	.	TGTGCCAGCAGCGCCCCCGGACTGAAGGACTCCTACGAGCAGTACTTC	CASSAPGLKDSYEQYF
TRBV6-5	.	TRBJ1-1	TRBD1	TGTGCCAGCATCCCGACAGGGAGGAACACTGAAGCTTTCTTT	CASIPTGRNTEAFF
TRBV3-1	.	TRBJ2-3	.	TGTGCCAGCAGCGGTTACGGAAAACTGGGCACAGATACGCAGTATTTT	CASSGYGKLGTDTQYF
TRBV14	.	TRBJ1-2	.	TGTGCCAGCAGCTCTACAGGCTTGGGGAGCTACACCTTC	CASSSTGLGSYTF
TRBV10-3	.	TRBJ1-5	.	TGTGCCATCAGCCAGGGTCAAGGCAATCAGCCCCAGCATTTT	CAISQGQGNQPQHF
TRBV20-1	.	TRBJ1-2	TRBD1	TGCAGTGCGGGGGGACAGAACTATGGCTACACCTTC	CSAGGQNYGYTF
TRBV3-1	.	TRBJ1-6	.	TGTGCCAGCAGCCAAGATGTGGTTGGGACCGATTCACCCCTCCACTTT	CASSQDVVGTDSPLHF
TRBV20-1	.	TRBJ1-1	TRBD1	TGCAGTGCTACACAGGGGGCGGAGGCTTTCTTT	CSATQGAEAFF
TRBV24-1	.	TRBJ2-1	.	TGTGCCACCAGTGATTTGTCGTCCGGGTTCAGCGAGCAGTTCTTC	CATSDLSSGFSEQFF
TRBV20-1	.	TRBJ2-5	.	TGCAGTGCTAGAGCGGACAGAACTAAGGAGACCCAGTACTTC	CSARADRTKETQYF
TRBV9	.	TRBJ2-3	.	TGTGCCAGCAGCACGTCGGGAGCCTCCGGGGATACGCAGTATTTT	CASSTSGASGDTQYF
TRBV15	.	TRBJ2-6	.	TGTGCCACCAGTATAGAGAGCTCTGGGGCCAACGTCCTGACTTTC	CATSIESSGANVLTF
TRBV15	.	TRBJ2-5	.	TGTGCCACCAGCATCCCCGGTCAAGAGACCCAGTACTTC	CATSIPGQETQYF
TRBV13	once	TRBJ2-3	TRBD2	TGTGCCAGCAGCTTGCTAGCGGGAGGCCCCGATACGCAGTATTTT	CASSLLAGGPDTQYF
TRBV29-1	.	TRBJ2-3	TRBD2	TGCAGCGTGTTCCTAGCGGGAGGGCCAGATACGCAGTATTTT	CSVFLAGGPDTQYF
TRBV28	few	TRBJ2-7	.	TGTGCCAGCAGTTTCGGGAGAACCTACGAGCAGTACTTC	CASSFGRTYEQYF
TRBV5-4	.	TRBJ1-2	.	TGTGCCAGCAGCTTGCCGGGGGTTCCTGGCTACACCTTC	CASSLPGVPGYTF
TRBV28	.	TRBJ2-7	.	TGTGCCAGCAGTTTATTTCAGGATTACGAGCAGTACTTC	CASSLFQDYEQYF
TRBV20-1	.	TRBJ1-5	.	TGCAGTGCTAGAGGGCAGGAGCTAAGGAATCAGCCCCAGCATTTT	CSARGQELRNQPQHF
TRBV7-6	.	TRBJ2-7	.	TGTGCCAGCAGCCCCGGAGGGGAGCAGTACTTC	CASSPGGEQYF
TRBV18	.	TRBJ1-5	.	TGTGCCAGCTCCCAGCGAGGGGCGTTGAATCAGCCCCAGCATTTT	CASSQRGALNQPQHF
TRBV3-1	once	TRBJ2-5	.	TGTGCCAGCAGCCAAGAAATCACAGGGTTACAAGAGACCCAGTACTTC	CASSQEITGLQETQYF
TRBV13	once	TRBJ2-7	.	TGTGCCAGCAGCCCGGTGAGCGGACCCTACGAGCAGTACTTC	CASSPVSGPYEQYF
TRBV19	.	TRBJ2-6	.	TGTGCCAGTAGTATCCCCGGGGCCAACGTCCTGACTTTC	CASSIPGANVLTF
TRBV23-1	.	TRBJ1-2	TRBD1	TGCGCCAGCAGTCAATCGCCACCTCGAGACAGGGCCACCTATGGCTACACCTTC	CASSQSPPRDRATYGYTF
TRBV4-2	.	TRBJ1-6	TRBD1	TGTGCCAGCAGCCAAGATTTTGTGGGACAGAATAATTCACCCCTCCACTTT	CASSQDFVGQNNSPLHF
TRBV15	.	TRBJ2-1	TRBD1	TGTGCCACCAGCAGGGGGACAGAGATACACAATGAGCAGTTCTTC	CATSRGTEIHNEQFF
TRBV6-5	.	TRBJ1-6	.	TGTGCCAGCAGGCCTCCTACCGATTCACCCCTCCACTTT	CASRPPTDSPLHF